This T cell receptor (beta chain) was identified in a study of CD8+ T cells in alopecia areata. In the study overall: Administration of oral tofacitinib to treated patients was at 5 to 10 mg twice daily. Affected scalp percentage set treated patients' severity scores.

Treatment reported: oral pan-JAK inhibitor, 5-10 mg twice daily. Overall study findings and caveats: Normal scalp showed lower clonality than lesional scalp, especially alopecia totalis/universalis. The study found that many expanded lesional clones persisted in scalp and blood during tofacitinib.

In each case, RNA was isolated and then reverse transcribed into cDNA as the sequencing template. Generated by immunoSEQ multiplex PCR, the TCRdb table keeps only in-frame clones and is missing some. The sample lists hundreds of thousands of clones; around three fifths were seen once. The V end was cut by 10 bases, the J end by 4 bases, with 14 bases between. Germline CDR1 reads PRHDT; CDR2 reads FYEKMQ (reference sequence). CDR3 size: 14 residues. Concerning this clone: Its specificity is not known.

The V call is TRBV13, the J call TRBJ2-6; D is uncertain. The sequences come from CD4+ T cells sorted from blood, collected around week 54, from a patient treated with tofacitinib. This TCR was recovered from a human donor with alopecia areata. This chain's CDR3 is CATGVESGANVLTF. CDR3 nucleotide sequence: TGTGCCACAGGAGTCGAGTCGGGGGCCAACGTCCTGACTTTC.